One T cell receptor beta chain is described in this entry. Using immunoSEQ multiplex PCR, the repertoire was profiled, and TCRdb retains in-frame clones only, with some absent. Among around 100,000 clones listed, approximately 88% were seen once. The record originates from a study of T cell responses to AZD1222 COVID-19 vaccine. CDR3 length: 12 amino acids. V lost 0 bases to trimming and J lost 5 bases, with 6 bases between them. The V gene's germline CDR1 is SGHKS and CDR2 YYEKEE (reference sequence). The input for sequencing was peripheral blood, taken on day 0 of AZD1222 vaccination. This receptor was identified in an adult in good health. The chain carries TRBV5-5 and TRBJ2-7, with D possibly TRBD1 on 5 matching bases. CDR3 amino acids: CASSLGGDEQYF. The CDR3 nucleotides are TGTGCCAGCAGCTTGGGGGGCGACGAGCAGTACTTC.